This entry lists 8 T cell receptor beta chains sequenced from one sample in a study of technical replicates of blood from several donors. Profiling relied on immunoSEQ multiplex PCR, and the TCRdb table lists in-frame clones only, not all of them. The sample lists more than 65,000 clones, approximately 93% occurring once. The specimen was T cells isolated from PBMCs. The receptors come from a human donor in good health.

This clone has a handful of counts. This chain joins TRBV20-1 and TRBJ1-3; D not resolved. V was pared by 2 bases and J by 11 bases, with 10 bases between. Germline CDR1 is DFQATT and CDR2 is SNEGSKA (reference sequence). The CDR3 sequence is 11 residues long. CDR3 coding DNA: TGCAGTGCTAGATGGCGGGAGGCCATATATTTT. The encoded protein is CSARWREAIYF.

This clone was counted a single time. The CDR3 nucleotides read TGTGCCAGCATACGGGAGGAAAACACAGATACGCAGTATTTT. Translating gives CASIREENTDTQYF. The chain has TRBV2 and TRBJ2-3, with 7 positions matching TRBD2. The germline CDR1 and CDR2 sequences are SNHLY and FYNNEI. The ends lost 7 bases at V and 2 bases at J; junction bases unmatched: 6. The CDR3 is 14 amino acids.

The V call is TRBV4-2, the J call TRBJ1-1; 8 bases map to TRBD1. The CDR3 is 15 amino acids. Per germline, CDR1 LGHNA and CDR2 YNFKEQ. V lost 4 bases to trimming and J lost 3 bases; unmatched junction nucleotides: 7. DNA of the CDR3: TGTGCCAGCAGCCTTCCAGGGACAGGCTACACTGAAGCTTTCTTT. This sequence encodes CASSLPGTGYTEAFF.

A remark on this clone: At one boundary the junction diverges from the germline segment, which might be a read error. The rearrangement joins TRBV7-7 to TRBJ2-3; D may be TRBD2 (5 bases). Germline lookup yields CDR1 SSHAT and CDR2 FNYEAQ (reference sequence). CDR3 length: 16 residues. This CDR3 is CASSLGWERGTDTQYF. The CDR3 coding sequence is TGTGCTAGCAGTCTAGGCTGGGAAAGAGGGACAGATACGCAGTATTTT. Full variable domain (rest looked up from reference TRBV7-7 and TRBJ2-3): GAGVSQSPRYKVTKRGQDVTLRCDPISSHATLYWYQQALGQGPEFLTYFNYEAQPDKSGLPSDRFSAERPEGSISTLTIQRTEQRDSAMYRCASSLGWERGTDTQYFGPGTRLTVL.

The chain couples TRBV6-1 to TRBJ2-1, with a tentative D call TRBD2 (6 bases). The germline CDR1 and CDR2 sequences are MNHNS and SASEGT. V gave up 6 bases and J gave up 3 bases, with 9 bases separating them. The CDR3 contains 13 residues. DNA for the CDR3: TGTGCCAGCAGGGCGGACTACTACAATGAGCAGTTCTTC. It yields the protein CASRADYYNEQFF.

This chain links TRBV6-6 with TRBJ2-7, with TRBD1 matching 10 bases. The CDR3 extends over 15 amino acids. V shed 6 bases and J 2 bases; nucleotides not matched to a gene: 7. CDR1 is MNHNY, CDR2 SVGAGI, per germline (reference sequence). The CDR3 nucleotides read TGTGCCAGCAGCCCGGTCGGGACAGGGGCCTACGAGCAGTACTTC. It yields the protein CASSPVGTGAYEQYF.

The chain recombines TRBV28 with TRBJ1-4, with a tentative D call TRBD1 (6 bases). The V gene's germline CDR1 is MDHEN and CDR2 SYDVKM. The CDR3 is made up of 17 amino acids. V lost 1 base, J lost 0 bases, and 12 bases lay in between. CDR3 nucleotides: TGTGCCAGCAGTTTATCCCCGGACAGCCCAACTAATGAAAAACTGTTTTTT. It codes for CASSLSPDSPTNEKLFF.

The rearrangement links TRBV19 to TRBJ2-7; TRBD1 aligns across 8 bases. CDR3 length equals 14 residues. V trimming: 5 bases; J trimming: 2 bases; junction bases outside the gene matches: 5. CDR1 and CDR2 from the germline V gene are LNHDA and SQIVND (reference sequence). As DNA, the CDR3 is TGTGCCAGTAGTTCCGGGACAGGCGCCTACGAGCAGTACTTC. Translation: CASSSGTGAYEQYF.